The present TCR beta chain was sequenced within a study of blood T cell repertoires in COVID-19. Study at large: Material from acute and convalescent COVID-19 was sourced from the United States, Italy and Spain. Sources were T cells, B-cell-depleted T cells, or PBMCs; the material itself was cDNA or gDNA.

In germline, CDR1 is KGHSH, CDR2 LQKENI. CDR3 size: 15 residues. Trimming pared 3 bases from V and 2 bases from J, leaving 11 bases between. Study processing details: Amplified reference gene primers provided the basis for estimating nucleated cell counts. Profiled with immunoSEQ multiplex PCR; TCRdb holds only in-frame clones, not every one. V, J and clone size derive from that table, while D and trimming were established from the DNA sequence. The table records tens of thousands of clones, around 87% of them present only once. V usage is TRBV18 and J usage is TRBJ2-1; possibly TRBD1 for D (6 bases). The specimen was peripheral blood. This TCR derives from a woman in her sixties or seventies with acute or convalescent COVID-19. CDR3 sequence (DNA): TGTGCCAGCTCACCGACAGGACAGCCCTACAATGAGCAGTTCTTC. It codes for CASSPTGQPYNEQFF.